The 21 T cell receptor beta chains below all came from one sample that was sequenced in a study of blood T cell dynamics during melanoma immunotherapy. The data were produced by immunoSEQ multiplex PCR, yet TCRdb's version contains in-frame clones alone and is incomplete. The sample lists thousands of clones; roughly 90% were seen once. Noted time point: pre-treatment baseline. The starting material was effector memory CD8+ T cells from blood, obtained from a patient treated with checkpoint blockade. The receptor set was obtained from a human donor with melanoma.

The DNA of the CDR3 is TGTGCCAGCAGTTTATCCCTAGCGGGAGTTGCCTACAATGAGCAGTTCTTC. It yields the protein CASSLSLAGVAYNEQFF. This rearrangement joins TRBV27 to TRBJ2-1, with TRBD2 identical over 10 bases. With V trimmed by 0 bases and J by 2 bases, 4 bases remained unmatched. From germline, CDR1 is MNHEY and CDR2 SMNVEV (reference sequence). The CDR3 totals 17 residues.

Written as DNA, the CDR3 is TGTGCCAGCAGCTTGGGCGGACCGAACACTGAAGCTTTCTTT. Its translation: CASSLGGPNTEAFF. V usage is TRBV5-8 and J usage is TRBJ1-1; D is ambiguous. V lost 0 bases to trimming and J lost 1 base, with 7 bases between them. This CDR3 has 14 amino acids. Germline-derived CDR1 and CDR2 are SGHTS and YDEGEE. Full variable domain (remainder filled in from reference TRBV5-8 and TRBJ1-1): EAGVTQSPTHLIKTRGQQATLRCSPISGHTSVYWYQQALGLGLQFLLWYDEGEERNRGNFPPRFSGRQFPNYSSELNVNALELEDSALYLCASSLGGPNTEAFFGQGTRLTVV.

V and J are TRBV5-6 and TRBJ2-1; TRBD2 aligns across 9 bases. The CDR3 spans 14 residues. CDR1 is SGHDT and CDR2 is YYEEEE in the germline V gene. V shed 5 bases and J 3 bases; nucleotides not matched to a gene: 3. CDR3 nucleotides: TGTGCCAGCAGGACTAGCGGAATCTACAATGAGCAGTTCTTC. Translation: CASRTSGIYNEQFF.

The chain combines TRBV7-6 with TRBJ2-7; 10 positions match TRBD1. V lost 5 bases, J lost 3 bases, and 16 bases stayed unmatched. CDR1 and CDR2 (germline): SGHVS, FNYEAQ. The CDR3 is 18 amino acids. In DNA, the CDR3 is TGTGCCAGCAGCCCCAAGCCCTTATCAGACAGGGGGCACTACGAGCAGTACTTC. The encoded protein is CASSPKPLSDRGHYEQYF.

This chain connects TRBV9 to TRBJ1-1; D is uncertain. Deletions cut 0 bases from V and 0 bases from J, with 9 bases between. The CDR3 runs 15 residues. Germline CDR1 is SGDLS and CDR2 is YYNGEE. The CDR3 nucleotides are TGTGCCAGCAGCGTAGAGGCAAACATGAACACTGAAGCTTTCTTT. Translation gives CASSVEANMNTEAFF.

V is TRBV6-4 and J is TRBJ2-6; 10 bases agree with TRBD1. Germline V gene data show CDR1 as MRHNA and CDR2 as SNTAGT. The CDR3 runs 18 residues. Germline trimming cut 5 bases from V and 0 bases from J; bases unmatched to any gene: 7. CDR3 DNA: TGTGCCAGCAGTAGCCGGGACAGGGGCGACTCTGGGGCCAACGTCCTGACTTTC. It is translated as CASSSRDRGDSGANVLTF.

This sequence joins TRBV9 and TRBJ2-1, with TRBD2 matching over 8 bases. Trimming removed 0 bases from V and 2 bases from J; junction bases left unmatched: 4. Germline V gene sequence: CDR1 SGDLS, CDR2 YYNGEE. The CDR3 runs 16 residues. The CDR3 reads CASSVDLAGTYNEQFF. The DNA of the CDR3 is TGTGCCAGCAGCGTAGACTTAGCGGGAACCTACAATGAGCAGTTCTTC.

The chain uses TRBV27 and TRBJ1-5, with TRBD1 as a possible D gene (6 bases). Germline-derived CDR1 and CDR2 are MNHEY and SMNVEV (reference sequence). CDR3 size: 13 residues. Trimming took off 7 bases at V and 9 bases at J, with 16 bases between the two ends. CDR3 sequence (DNA): TGTGCCAGCAACCCCGGGGGCGGTTGGCCCCAGCATTTT. It codes for CASNPGGGWPQHF.

The chain carries TRBV29-1 and TRBJ2-2; 9 nucleotides align to TRBD1. CDR3 length: 13 residues. Germline CDR1 reads SQVTM; CDR2 reads ANQGSEA. Trimming took 7 bases from V and 4 from J; bases not matched to a gene: 4. Written as DNA, the CDR3 is TGCAGCGCACAGGGGGCTGGCACCGGGGAGCTGTTTTTT. Amino acid sequence: CSAQGAGTGELFF.

The genes are TRBV11-3 and TRBJ1-1; TRBD1 aligns across 10 bases. Trimming removed 5 bases from V and 2 bases from J; junction bases left unmatched: 5. CDR1 SGHNT and CDR2 YENEEA come from the germline V gene. The CDR3 is made up of 15 amino acids. The CDR3 reads CASSPRTGGNTEAFF. The CDR3 DNA sequence: TGTGCCAGCAGCCCCCGGACAGGGGGAAACACTGAAGCTTTCTTT.

The chain employs TRBV11-3 and TRBJ2-2; D not resolved. Germline CDR1 SGHNT, CDR2 YENEEA. The V end lost 1 base, the J end lost 9 bases, and 0 bases lay between the germline ends. This CDR3 is 10 amino acids long. The DNA of the CDR3 is TGTGCCAGCAGCTTAGGGGAGCTGTTTTTT. It yields the protein CASSLGELFF.

The chain employs TRBV5-6 and TRBJ2-7; TRBD1 aligns across 7 bases. This CDR3 comprises 17 residues. Germline V gives CDR1 SGHDT, CDR2 YYEEEE. J was trimmed by 5 bases and V by 4 bases; bases with no gene match: 18. The CDR3 spells CASSRLLGTEDFHEQYF. DNA for the CDR3: TGTGCCAGCAGCCGCCTCCTGGGGACAGAAGACTTCCACGAGCAGTACTTC.

This sequence joins TRBV6-6 and TRBJ1-1; D is undetermined. V lost 2 bases, J lost 3 bases, and 13 bases lay in between. CDR1 MNHNY and CDR2 SVGAGI come from the germline V gene (reference sequence). The length of the CDR3 is 15 residues. In nucleotides, the CDR3 is TGTGCCAGCAGTTACATAGGTTTCCAGGACACTGAAGCTTTCTTT. Residues: CASSYIGFQDTEAFF.

CDR3 coding DNA: TGTGCCAGCATGCAGGGGGCGTACGAGCAGTACTTC. Translation gives CASMQGAYEQYF. The chain employs TRBV5-6 and TRBJ2-7; 8 bases are shared with TRBD1. The CDR3 has 12 amino acids. V shed 6 bases, J shed 4 bases, and the junction held 3 bases outside the gene matches. From germline, CDR1 is SGHDT and CDR2 YYEEEE.

The chain is built from TRBV7-2 and TRBJ2-2, with unresolved D. This CDR3 is built from 12 residues. The germline V gene has CDR1 SGHTA and CDR2 FQGNSA. V gave up 3 bases and J gave up 5 bases, with 4 bases separating them. CDR3 coding DNA: TGTGCCAGCAGCTTCGGGACCGGGGAGCTGTTTTTT. Translating it yields CASSFGTGELFF.

The chain joins TRBV9 to TRBJ2-1, with no clear D. The CDR3 length is 12 residues. Germline CDR1 SGDLS, CDR2 YYNGEE. The germline V and J ends were trimmed by 2 bases and 7 bases, with 7 bases remaining between them. In DNA form, the CDR3 reads TGTGCCAGCAGCGTTAAGCGTAATGAGCAGTTCTTC. Its translation: CASSVKRNEQFF.

The chain employs TRBV19 and TRBJ1-5; D is unclear. Germline V lookup: CDR1 LNHDA, CDR2 SQIVND (reference sequence). The CDR3 contains 16 residues. Trimming stripped 6 bases from V and 6 bases from J, with 21 bases between. The CDR3 here is CASRQIPSERVQPQHF. The CDR3 DNA follows: TGTGCCAGTAGACAAATCCCGAGTGAACGCGTTCAGCCCCAGCATTTT.

The V call is TRBV5-6, the J call TRBJ2-7, with D possibly being TRBD2 (5 bases). Germline V gene data show CDR1 as SGHDT and CDR2 as YYEEEE. V shed 4 bases and J shed 3 bases, with 14 bases lying between them. The CDR3 totals 14 residues. This chain's CDR3 is CASSPGFGDYEQYF. CDR3 bases: TGTGCCAGCAGCCCGGGATTCGGGGACTACGAGCAGTACTTC.

The V and J genes are TRBV30 and TRBJ2-5, with D perhaps matching TRBD2 (6 bases). The CDR3 contains 14 residues. V lost 3 bases and J lost 4, with 15 bases in between. Germline V gene lookup returns CDR1 GTSNPN and CDR2 SVGIG (reference sequence). The CDR3 nucleotides read TGTGCCTGGAGATCGGGGGTCGCGGGAGAGACCCAGTACTTC. Protein sequence: CAWRSGVAGETQYF.

The chain couples TRBV5-5 to TRBJ2-1, with 7 nucleotides matching TRBD1. CDR3 size: 15 residues. CDR1 SGHKS and CDR2 YYEKEE come from the germline V gene (reference sequence). J lost 6 bases, V lost 1 base, and 7 bases had no gene match. CDR3 sequence reads: CASSLLGPGGNEQFF. Here the CDR3 DNA reads TGTGCCAGCAGCTTGTTAGGGCCAGGGGGCAATGAGCAGTTCTTC. Supplemented by reference TRBV5-5 and TRBJ2-1, the full variable domain reads DAGVTQSPTHLIKTRGQQVTLRCSPISGHKSVSWYQQVLGQGPQFIFQYYEKEERGRGNFPDRFSARQFPNYSSELNVNALLLGDSALYLCASSLLGPGGNEQFFGPGTRLTVL.

V usage is TRBV6-9 and J usage is TRBJ1-4; the D is unclear. CDR1 is MNHGY, CDR2 SVAAGI, per germline. The V and J ends lost 5 bases and 12 bases respectively, with 7 bases between them. CDR3 length: 10 residues. CDR3 amino acids: CASSVRELFF. The CDR3 region has the DNA TGTGCCAGCAGTGTGAGGGAACTGTTTTTT.